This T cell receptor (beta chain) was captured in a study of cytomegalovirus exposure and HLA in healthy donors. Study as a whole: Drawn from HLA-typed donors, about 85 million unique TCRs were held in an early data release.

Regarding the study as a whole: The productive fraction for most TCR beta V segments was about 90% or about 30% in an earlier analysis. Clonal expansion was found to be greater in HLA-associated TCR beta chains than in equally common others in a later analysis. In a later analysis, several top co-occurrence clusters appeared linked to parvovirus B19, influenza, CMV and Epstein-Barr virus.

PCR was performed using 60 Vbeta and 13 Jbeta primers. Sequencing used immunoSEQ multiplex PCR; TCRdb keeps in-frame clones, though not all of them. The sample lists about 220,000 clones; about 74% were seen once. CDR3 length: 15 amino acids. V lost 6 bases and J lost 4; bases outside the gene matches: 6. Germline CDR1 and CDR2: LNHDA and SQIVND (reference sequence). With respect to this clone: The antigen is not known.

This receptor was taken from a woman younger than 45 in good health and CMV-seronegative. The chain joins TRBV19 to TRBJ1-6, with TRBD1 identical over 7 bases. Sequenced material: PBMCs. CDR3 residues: CASSRQGQYNSPLHF. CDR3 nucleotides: TGTGCCAGTAGCCGACAGGGCCAGTATAATTCACCCCTCCACTTT.